This T cell receptor (beta chain) comes out of a study of T cell responses to AZD1222 COVID-19 vaccine. The assay was immunoSEQ multiplex PCR, and TCRdb's table has in-frame clones only and misses some. Of under 200,000 clones in the sample, 85% to 95% were seen once. With regard to this clone: Its target is unknown.

CDR3 size: 13 residues. Germline-derived CDR1 and CDR2 are SNHLY and FYNNEI. The ends were cut back, 10 bases at V and 7 bases at J, with 16 bases in the middle. General observations from the study: Recipients of AZD1222 seropositive at baseline numbered only 6 or 7. Spike-spanning, vaccine-associated CD4 TCRs were dominant at 160-218 and 743-854.

The gene calls are TRBV2 and TRBJ1-4; the D gene is possibly TRBD1 (5 bases). This clonotype originated in an adult in good health. Here the sequenced sample was peripheral blood, taken on day 0 of AZD1222 vaccination. CDR3 DNA: TGTGCCAAATCCACAGGAGGTGGTGAAAAACTGTTTTTT. Amino acids: CAKSTGGGEKLFF.